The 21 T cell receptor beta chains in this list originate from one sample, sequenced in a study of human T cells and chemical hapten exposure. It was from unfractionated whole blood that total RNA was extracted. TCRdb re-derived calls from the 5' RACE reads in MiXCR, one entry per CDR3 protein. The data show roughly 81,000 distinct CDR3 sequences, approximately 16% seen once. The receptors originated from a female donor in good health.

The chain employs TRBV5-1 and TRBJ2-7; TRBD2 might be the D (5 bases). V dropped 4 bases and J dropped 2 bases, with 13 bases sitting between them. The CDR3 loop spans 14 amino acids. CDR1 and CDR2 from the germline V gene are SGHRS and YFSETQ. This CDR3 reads CASSPDGGPYEQYF. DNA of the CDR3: TGCGCCAGCAGCCCAGACGGAGGTCCCTACGAGCAGTACTTC.

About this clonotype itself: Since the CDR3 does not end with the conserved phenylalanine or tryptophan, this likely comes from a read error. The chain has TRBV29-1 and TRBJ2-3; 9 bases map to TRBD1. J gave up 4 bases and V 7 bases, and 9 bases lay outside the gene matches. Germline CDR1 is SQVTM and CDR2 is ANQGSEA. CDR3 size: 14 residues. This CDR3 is CSGLGQGEADTQYI. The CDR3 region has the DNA TGCAGCGGTCTGGGACAGGGTGAAGCAGATACGCAGTATATT.

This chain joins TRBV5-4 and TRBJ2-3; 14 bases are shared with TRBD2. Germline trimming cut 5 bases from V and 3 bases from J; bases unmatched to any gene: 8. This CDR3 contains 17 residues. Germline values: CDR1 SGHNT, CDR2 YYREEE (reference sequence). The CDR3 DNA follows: TGTGCCAGCAGTTCCGGGACTAGCGGGAGTTGGACAGATACGCAGTATTTT. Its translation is CASSSGTSGSWTDTQYF.

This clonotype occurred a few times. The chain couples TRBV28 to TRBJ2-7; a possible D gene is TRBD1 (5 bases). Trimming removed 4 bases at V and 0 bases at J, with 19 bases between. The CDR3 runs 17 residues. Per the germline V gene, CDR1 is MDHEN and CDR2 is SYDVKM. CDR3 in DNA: TGTGCCAGCAGTTCCGTCTTACAGGCCCCTTTCTCCTACGAGCAGTACTTC. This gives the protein CASSSVLQAPFSYEQYF.

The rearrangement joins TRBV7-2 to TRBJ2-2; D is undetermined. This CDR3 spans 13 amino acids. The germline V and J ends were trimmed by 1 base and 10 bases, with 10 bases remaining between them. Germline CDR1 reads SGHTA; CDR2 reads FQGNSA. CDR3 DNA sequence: TGTGCCAGCAGCTTAGTTTGGCGAGAGGAGCTGTTTTTT. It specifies CASSLVWREELFF.

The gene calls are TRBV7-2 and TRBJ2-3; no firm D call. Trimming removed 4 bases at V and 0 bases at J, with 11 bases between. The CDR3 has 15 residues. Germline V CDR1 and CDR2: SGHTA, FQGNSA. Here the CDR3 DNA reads TGTGCCAGCAGCTCCCAGATGACTAGCACAGATACGCAGTATTTT. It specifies CASSSQMTSTDTQYF.

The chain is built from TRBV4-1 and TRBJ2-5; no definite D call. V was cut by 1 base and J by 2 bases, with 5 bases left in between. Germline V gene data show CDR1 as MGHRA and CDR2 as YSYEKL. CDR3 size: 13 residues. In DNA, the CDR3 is TGCGCCAGCAGCCAAGGGATACAAGAGACCCAGTACTTC. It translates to CASSQGIQETQYF.

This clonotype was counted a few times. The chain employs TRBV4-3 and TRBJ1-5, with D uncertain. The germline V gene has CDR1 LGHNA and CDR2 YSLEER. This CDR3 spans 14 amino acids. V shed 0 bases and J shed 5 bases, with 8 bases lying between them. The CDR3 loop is CASSQEYIDQPQHF. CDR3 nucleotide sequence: TGCGCCAGCAGCCAAGAATATATCGATCAGCCCCAGCATTTT.

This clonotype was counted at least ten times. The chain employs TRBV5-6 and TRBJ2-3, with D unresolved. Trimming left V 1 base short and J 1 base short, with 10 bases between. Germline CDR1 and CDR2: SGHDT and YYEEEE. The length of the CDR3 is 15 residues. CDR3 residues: CASSLFDPGTDTQYF. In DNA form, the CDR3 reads TGTGCCAGCAGCTTGTTTGACCCAGGCACAGATACGCAGTATTTT.

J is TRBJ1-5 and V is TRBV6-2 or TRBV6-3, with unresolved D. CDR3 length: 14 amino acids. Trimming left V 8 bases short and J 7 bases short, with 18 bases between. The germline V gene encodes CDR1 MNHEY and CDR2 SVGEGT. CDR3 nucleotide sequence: TGTGCCAGCTCCGAGGCGTTAGGCAGGCAGCCCCAGCATTTT. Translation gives CASSEALGRQPQHF.

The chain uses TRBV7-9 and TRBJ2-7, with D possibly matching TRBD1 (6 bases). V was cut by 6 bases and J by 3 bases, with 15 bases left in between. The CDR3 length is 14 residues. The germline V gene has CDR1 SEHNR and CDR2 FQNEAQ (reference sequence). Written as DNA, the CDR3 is TGTGCCAGCAGGAAACAGGGCGGTAGCTACGAGCAGTACTTC. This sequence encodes CASRKQGGSYEQYF.

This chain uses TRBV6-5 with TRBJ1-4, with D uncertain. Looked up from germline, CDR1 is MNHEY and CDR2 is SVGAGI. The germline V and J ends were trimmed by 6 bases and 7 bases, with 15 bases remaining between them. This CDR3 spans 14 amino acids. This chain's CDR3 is CASRVGRNFEKLFF. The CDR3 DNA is TGTGCCAGCAGGGTCGGACGGAACTTTGAAAAACTGTTTTTT.

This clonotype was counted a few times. This CDR3 reads CAWSVLVGAYNEQFF. DNA for the CDR3: TGTGCCTGGAGTGTATTGGTGGGGGCCTACAATGAGCAGTTCTTC. The V and J genes are TRBV30 and TRBJ2-1; D may match TRBD1 or TRBD2 (5 bases each). V lost 0 bases and J 2 bases, leaving 11 bases between the germline ends. Germline V gene lookup returns CDR1 GTSNPN and CDR2 SVGIG (reference sequence). This CDR3 spans 15 amino acids.

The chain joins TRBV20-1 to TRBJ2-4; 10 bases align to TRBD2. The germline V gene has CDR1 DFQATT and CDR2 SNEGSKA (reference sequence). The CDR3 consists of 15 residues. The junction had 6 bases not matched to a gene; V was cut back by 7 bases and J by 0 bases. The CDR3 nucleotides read TGCAGTGTTATACTAGCGGGGTTAGCCAAAAACATTCAGTACTTC. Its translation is CSVILAGLAKNIQYF.

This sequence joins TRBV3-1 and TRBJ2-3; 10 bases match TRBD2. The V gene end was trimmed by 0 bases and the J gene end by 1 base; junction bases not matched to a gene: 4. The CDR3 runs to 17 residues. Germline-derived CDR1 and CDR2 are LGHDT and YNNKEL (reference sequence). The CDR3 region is CASSQESGRARTDTQYF. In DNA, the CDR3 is TGTGCCAGCAGCCAAGAGAGCGGGAGGGCCCGCACAGATACGCAGTATTTT.

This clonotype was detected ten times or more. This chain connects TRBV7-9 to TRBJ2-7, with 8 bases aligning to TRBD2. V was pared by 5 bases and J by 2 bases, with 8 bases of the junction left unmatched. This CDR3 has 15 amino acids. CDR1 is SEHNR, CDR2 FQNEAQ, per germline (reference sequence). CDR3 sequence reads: CASSRHSGDTYEQYF. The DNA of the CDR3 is TGTGCCAGCAGCAGACATAGCGGGGACACCTACGAGCAGTACTTC. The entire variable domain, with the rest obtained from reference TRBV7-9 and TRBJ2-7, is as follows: DTGVSQNPRHKITKRGQNVTFRCDPISEHNRLYWYRQTLGQGPEFLTYFQNEAQLEKSRLLSDRFSAERPKGSFSTLEIQRTEQGDSAMYLCASSRHSGDTYEQYFGPGTRLTVT.

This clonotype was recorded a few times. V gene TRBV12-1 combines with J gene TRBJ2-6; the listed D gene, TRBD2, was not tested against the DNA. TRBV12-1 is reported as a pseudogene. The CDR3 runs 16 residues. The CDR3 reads CASSCPRWTGANVLTF. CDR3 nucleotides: TGTGCCAGCAGCTGTCCCCGCTGGACTGGGGCCAACGTCCTGACTTTC.

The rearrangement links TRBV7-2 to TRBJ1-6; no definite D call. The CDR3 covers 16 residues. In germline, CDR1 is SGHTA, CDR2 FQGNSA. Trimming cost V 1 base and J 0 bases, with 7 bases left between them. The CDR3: CASSLEAHSYNSPLHF. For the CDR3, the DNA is TGTGCCAGCAGCTTAGAAGCGCACTCCTATAATTCACCCCTCCACTTT.

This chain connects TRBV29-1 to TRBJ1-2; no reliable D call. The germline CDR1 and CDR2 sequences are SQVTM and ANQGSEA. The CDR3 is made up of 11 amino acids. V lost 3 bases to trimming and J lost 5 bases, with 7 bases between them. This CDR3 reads CSVDDVYGYTF. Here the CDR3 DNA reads TGCAGCGTTGACGACGTATATGGCTACACCTTC. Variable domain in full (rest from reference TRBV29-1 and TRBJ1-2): SAVISQKPSRDICQRGTSLTIQCQVDSQVTMMFWYRQQPGQSLTLIATANQGSEATYESGFVIDKFPISRPNLTFSTLTVSNMSPEDSSIYLCSVDDVYGYTFGSGTRLTVV.

CDR3 coding DNA: TGTGCCAGCAGCTTATCCGGGAGAATGGTTTTAGGAGGCACAGATACGCAGTATTTT. As protein: CASSLSGRMVLGGTDTQYF. The rearrangement uses TRBV7-2 and TRBJ2-3; a weak D match, TRBD2 (6 bases). The germline CDR1 and CDR2 sequences are SGHTA and FQGNSA. The CDR3 has 19 amino acids. Trimming took off 2 bases at V and 1 base at J, with 22 bases between the two ends.

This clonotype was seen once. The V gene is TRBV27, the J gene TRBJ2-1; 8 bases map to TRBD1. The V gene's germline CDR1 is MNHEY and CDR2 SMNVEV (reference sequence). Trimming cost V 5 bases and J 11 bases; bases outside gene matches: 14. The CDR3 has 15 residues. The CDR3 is CASSLGTGRSHKQFF. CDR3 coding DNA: TGTGCCAGCAGTCTAGGGACAGGCCGTTCCCATAAGCAGTTCTTC.